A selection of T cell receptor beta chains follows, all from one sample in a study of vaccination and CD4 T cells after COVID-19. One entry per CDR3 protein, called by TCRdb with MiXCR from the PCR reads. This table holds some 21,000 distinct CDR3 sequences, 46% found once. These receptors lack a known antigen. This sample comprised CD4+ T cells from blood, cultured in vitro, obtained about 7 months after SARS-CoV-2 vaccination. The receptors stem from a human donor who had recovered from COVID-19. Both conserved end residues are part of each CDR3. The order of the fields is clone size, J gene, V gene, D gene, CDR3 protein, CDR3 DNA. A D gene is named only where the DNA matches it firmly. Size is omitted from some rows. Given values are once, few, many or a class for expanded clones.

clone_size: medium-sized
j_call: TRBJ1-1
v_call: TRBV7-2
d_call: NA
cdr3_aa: CASSLDRNTEAFF
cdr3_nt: TGTGCCAGCAGCTTAGACAGGAACACTGAAGCTTTCTTT

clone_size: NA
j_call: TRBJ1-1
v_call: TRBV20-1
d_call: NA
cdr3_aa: CSARIQGNTEAFF
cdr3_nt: TGCAGTGCTAGGATACAGGGTAACACTGAAGCTTTCTTT

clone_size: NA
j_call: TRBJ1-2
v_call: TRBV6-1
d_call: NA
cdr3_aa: CASKVGVANYGYTF
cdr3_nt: TGTGCCAGCAAGGTGGGGGTAGCTAACTATGGCTACACCTTC

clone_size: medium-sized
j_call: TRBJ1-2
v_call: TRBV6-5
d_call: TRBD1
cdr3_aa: CASSWTGGAYGYTF
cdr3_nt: TGTGCCAGCAGTTGGACAGGGGGCGCCTATGGCTACACCTTC

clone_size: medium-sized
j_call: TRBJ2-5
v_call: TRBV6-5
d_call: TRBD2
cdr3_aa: CASSYSKGLAGGETQYF
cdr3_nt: TGTGCCAGCAGTTACTCGAAGGGACTAGCGGGAGGGGAGACCCAGTACTTC

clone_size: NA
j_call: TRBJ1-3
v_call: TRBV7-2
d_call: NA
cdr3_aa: CASIPGGRAGNTIYF
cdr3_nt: TGTGCCAGCATCCCCGGGGGAAGGGCTGGAAACACCATATATTTT

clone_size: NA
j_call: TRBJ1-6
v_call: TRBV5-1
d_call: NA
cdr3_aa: CASSSTAGVVQALHF
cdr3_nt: TGCGCCAGCAGCTCCACGGCAGGGGTGGTTCAGGCCCTCCACTTT

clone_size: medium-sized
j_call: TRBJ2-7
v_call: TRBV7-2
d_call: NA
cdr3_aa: CASSLRSERTYEQYF
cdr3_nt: TGTGCCAGCAGCTTAAGGTCAGAGAGGACCTACGAGCAGTACTTC

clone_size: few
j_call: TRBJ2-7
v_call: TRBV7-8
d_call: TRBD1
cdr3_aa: CASSSSLGQTYEQYF
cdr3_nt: TGTGCCAGCAGCTCATCCTTGGGACAGACCTACGAGCAGTACTTC

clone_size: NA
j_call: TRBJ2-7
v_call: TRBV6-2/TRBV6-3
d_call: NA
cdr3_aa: CASSGVARLGEQYF
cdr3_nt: TGTGCCAGCTCCGGGGTAGCGCGATTGGGCGAGCAGTACTTC